Presented here are 13 T cell receptor beta chains from one specimen sequenced in a study of human T cells and chemical hapten exposure. TCRdb ran MiXCR on the RACE reads and lists one entry per CDR3 protein. There are tens of thousands of distinct CDR3 sequences in the sample; 8.5% occur only once, and roughly 3% lies in the top ten. Time point: patch test 2, 6 weeks after DPC sensitization. Treatment of the sample: therapeutic diphenylcyclopropenone sensitization with weekly scalp DPC. Sequencing was performed on whole blood, taken in connection with sensitization to the hapten diphenylcyclopropenone (DPC). The receptors shown here come from a woman between 50 and 59 years old with alopecia areata. Some clones in this sample may be carry-over from other donors' samples.

This clonotype was seen a handful of times. The chain joins TRBV11-3 to TRBJ2-7, with TRBD1 identical over 7 bases. The CDR3 covers 15 residues. Trimming cost V 2 bases and J 0 bases; bases outside gene matches: 4. Germline loops: CDR1 SGHNT, CDR2 YENEEA. CDR3 nucleotides: TGTGCCAGCAGCTTAAACCGGGACAGCTCCTACGAGCAGTACTTC. Its protein product is CASSLNRDSSYEQYF. The whole variable domain, filled in from reference TRBV11-3 and TRBJ2-7, reads EAGVVQSPRYKIIEKKQPVAFWCNPISGHNTLYWYLQNLGQGPELLIRYENEEAVDDSQLPKDRFSAERLKGVDSTLKIQPAELGDSAVYLCASSLNRDSSYEQYFGPGTRLTVT.

The rearrangement uses TRBV9 and TRBJ2-3; TRBD2 might be the D (6 bases). This CDR3 spans 15 amino acids. Germline V gene lookup returns CDR1 SGDLS and CDR2 YYNGEE. V shed 0 bases and J shed 0 bases, with 8 bases lying between them. The CDR3 coding sequence is TGTGCCAGCAGCGTAGGGGGACTTAGCACAGATACGCAGTATTTT. It codes for CASSVGGLSTDTQYF.

This clonotype was seen more than once but under ten times. The chain uses TRBV19 and TRBJ1-2; D is unresolved. Germline V gives CDR1 LNHDA, CDR2 SQIVND (reference sequence). V dropped 3 bases and J dropped 4 bases, with 15 bases sitting between them. The CDR3 runs 15 residues. This CDR3 reads CASSISHSPFYGYTF. The CDR3 DNA reads TGTGCCAGTAGTATTTCCCACAGCCCGTTCTATGGCTACACCTTC. The variable domain in full, with the rest retrieved from reference TRBV19 and TRBJ1-2, is DGGITQSPKYLFRKEGQNVTLSCEQNLNHDAMYWYRQDPGQGLRLIYYSQIVNDFQKGDIAEGYSVSREKKESFPLTVTSAQKNPTAFYLCASSISHSPFYGYTFGSGTRLTVV.

This clonotype has more than one count but fewer than ten. V is TRBV6-5 and J is TRBJ2-1; D is unclear. Trimming took 5 bases from V and 8 from J, leaving 16 bases between them. The V gene's germline CDR1 is MNHEY and CDR2 SVGAGI. CDR3 length: 14 residues. The CDR3 spells CASSPRPLTDEQFF. The CDR3 coding sequence is TGTGCCAGCAGTCCTCGACCCCTCACCGATGAGCAGTTCTTC.

This chain uses TRBV29-1 with TRBJ2-7; the match to TRBD1 covers 9 bases. V lost 4 bases to trimming and J lost 6 bases; unmatched junction nucleotides: 10. The CDR3 sequence is 14 residues long. Germline CDR1 and CDR2: SQVTM and ANQGSEA. The CDR3 here is CSVGGQGERSEQYF. CDR3 coding DNA: TGCAGCGTTGGGGGACAGGGTGAACGAAGCGAGCAGTACTTC.

This clonotype was observed a handful of times. The chain joins TRBV6-5 to TRBJ1-6, with D possibly being TRBD1 (5 bases). The CDR3 runs to 15 residues. Per the germline V gene, CDR1 is MNHEY and CDR2 is SVGAGI. Trimming stripped 2 bases from V and 7 bases from J, with 12 bases between. The CDR3 nucleotides read TGTGCCAGCAGTTACGTTCAAGGGGCCAATTCACCCCTCCACTTT. It encodes CASSYVQGANSPLHF.

This clonotype appeared many times. The chain has TRBV20-1 and TRBJ1-6; D is perhaps TRBD1 (5 bases). CDR1 is DFQATT, CDR2 SNEGSKA, per germline (reference sequence). CDR3 length equals 14 residues. Trimming cost V 3 bases and J 9 bases, with 15 bases left between them. CDR3 coding DNA: TGCAGTGCTAGGGGACTCTCCGCGGGTTCACCCCTCCACTTT. Residues: CSARGLSAGSPLHF.

This clonotype was counted ten times or more. The V call is TRBV7-8, the J call TRBJ1-1; D unresolved. The CDR3 totals 16 residues. V was cut by 1 base and J by 0 bases, with 12 bases left in between. Germline assignment: CDR1 SGHVS and CDR2 FQNEAQ. The CDR3 nucleotides read TGTGCCAGCAGCTTAGTCGTAGGGCAGATGAACACTGAAGCTTTCTTT. Protein product: CASSLVVGQMNTEAFF.

This clonotype was detected only a few times. V usage is TRBV25-1 and J usage is TRBJ2-5, with D hard to call. Deletions cut 9 bases from V and 2 bases from J, with 1 base between. Germline V gene data show CDR1 as MGHDK and CDR2 as SYGVNS. This CDR3 is built from 9 residues. The CDR3 region has the DNA TGTGCCAGTCAAGAGACCCAGTACTTC. Its translation is CASQETQYF.

This chain links TRBV6-6 with TRBJ2-1; 7 positions agree with TRBD1. Trimming took 6 bases from V and 2 from J; bases not matched to a gene: 4. Germline V gene sequence: CDR1 MNHNY, CDR2 SVGAGI (reference sequence). The CDR3 has 14 residues. CDR3 bases: TGTGCCAGCAGAGGGGGACAGACCTACAATGAGCAGTTCTTC. Protein sequence: CASRGGQTYNEQFF.

This clonotype was picked up a small number of times. This chain links TRBV29-1 with TRBJ2-7; D not certain. Germline CDR1 and CDR2: SQVTM and ANQGSEA. CDR3 size: 12 residues. Trimming took off 4 bases at V and 4 bases at J, with 11 bases between the two ends. The CDR3 DNA is TGCAGCGTTGCTCCCCAAGGTTACGAGCAGTACTTC. This encodes CSVAPQGYEQYF.

This clonotype was observed a handful of times. This rearrangement joins TRBV2 to TRBJ1-2; no clear D gene. The germline V and J ends were trimmed by 8 bases and 0 bases, with 4 bases remaining between them. CDR1 and CDR2 (germline): SNHLY, FYNNEI. The CDR3 covers 11 residues. The CDR3 nucleotides are TGTGCCAGCGGCCCTAACTATGGCTACACCTTC. It yields the protein CASGPNYGYTF.

This clonotype has a count of ten or more. The chain couples TRBV12-3 or TRBV12-4 to TRBJ2-3; D gene uncertain. CDR3 length: 13 residues. V was shortened by 6 bases and J by 3 bases, with 10 bases between the two germline ends. For the CDR3, the DNA is TGTGCCAGCAGCGTGGTGACGACAGATACGCAGTATTTT. Translation: CASSVVTTDTQYF.